This is a list of T cell receptor beta chains from one sample in a study of blood T cell repertoires in COVID-19. Libraries were prepared by immunoSEQ multiplex PCR; TCRdb keeps only in-frame clonotypes and omits some of them. In the table there are 150,000 or so clones, about four fifths of which are singletons. The source material was peripheral blood. Receptor source: a man in his 60s with active or convalescent COVID-19. Each CDR3 is given with its conserved first and last residue. A D gene is named only where the DNA matches it firmly. Clone size, where shown, is once, few, many, or a class for clones that have expanded.

j_call | d_call | clone_size | v_call | cdr3_nt | cdr3_aa
TRBJ1-1 | TRBD1 | few | TRBV6-5 | TGTGCCAGCAGCTCGGGACAGATGAACACTGAAGCTTTCTTT | CASSSGQMNTEAFF
TRBJ1-1 | NA | NA | TRBV20-1 | TGCAGTGCCCAGGGTGACACTGAAGCTTTCTTT | CSAQGDTEAFF
TRBJ2-1 | TRBD2 | NA | TRBV27 | TGTGCCAGCAGTCTCGGGACTAGCGGGCCCCTCTACAATGAGCAGTTCTTC | CASSLGTSGPLYNEQFF
TRBJ2-1 | NA | NA | TRBV19 | TGTGCCAGTACCAGCCCGCGGTCTTTCAATGAGCAGTTCTTC | CASTSPRSFNEQFF
TRBJ1-4 | TRBD1 | NA | TRBV20-1 | TGCAGTGCTAGTCACAGGGGTAATGAAAAACTGTTTTTT | CSASHRGNEKLFF
TRBJ2-3 | TRBD2 | NA | TRBV5-1 | TGCGCCAGCAGCTTTCAGACTAGCGGGAGAAAAGATACGCAGTATTTT | CASSFQTSGRKDTQYF
TRBJ2-5 | TRBD2 | NA | TRBV7-7 | TGTGCTAGCAGCTCGGGACTAGCGGGTATCTATCAAGAGACCCAGTACTTC | CASSSGLAGIYQETQYF
TRBJ1-6 | NA | NA | TRBV7-2 | TGTGCCAGCAGCTTAGAAGCAGGGTTCAGTTCACCCCTCCACTTT | CASSLEAGFSSPLHF
TRBJ2-2 | TRBD1 | NA | TRBV7-2 | TGTGCCAGCAGACCGGGACAGTTGAACACCGGGGAGCTGTTTTTT | CASRPGQLNTGELFF
TRBJ2-7 | TRBD2 | few | TRBV19 | TGTGCCAGTAGTCCCCGGACTAGCGGTACCTACGAGCAGTACTTC | CASSPRTSGTYEQYF
TRBJ2-5 | TRBD2 | NA | TRBV5-1 | TGCGCCAGCAGCCAGACTAGCGGGGCCTTAAAAGAGACCCAGTACTTC | CASSQTSGALKETQYF
TRBJ1-4 | NA | NA | TRBV5-1 | TGCGCCAGCAGCAATGAGGTGGCAGGGGAGAATGAAAAACTGTTTTTT | CASSNEVAGENEKLFF
TRBJ2-7 | TRBD2 | NA | TRBV3-1/TRBV3-2 | TGTGCCAGCAGCCAAGTTTTTGCCACTAGCGGGAGGGTAAGGGACTACGAGCAGTACTTC | CASSQVFATSGRVRDYEQYF
TRBJ2-7 | TRBD1 | NA | TRBV28 | TGTGCCAGCAGTTCCGGGACAGGGCCTCCTTACGAGCAGTACTTC | CASSSGTGPPYEQYF
TRBJ1-4 | NA | NA | TRBV4-1 | TGCGCCAGCAGGATCCCGGGGACAACTAATGAAAAACTGTTTTTT | CASRIPGTTNEKLFF
TRBJ1-4 | TRBD1 | NA | TRBV7-2 | TGTGCCAGCAGGCGGACAGGGGGAAATGAAAAACTGTTTTTT | CASRRTGGNEKLFF